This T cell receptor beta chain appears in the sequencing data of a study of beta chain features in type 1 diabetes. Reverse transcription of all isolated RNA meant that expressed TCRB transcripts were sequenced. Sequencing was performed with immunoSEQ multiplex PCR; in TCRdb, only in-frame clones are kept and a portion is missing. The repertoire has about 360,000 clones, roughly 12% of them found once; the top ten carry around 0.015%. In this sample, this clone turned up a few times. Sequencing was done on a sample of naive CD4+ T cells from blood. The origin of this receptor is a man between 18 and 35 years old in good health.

The CDR3 region has the DNA TGTGCCAGCAGCTTAGGACTAGCGGGAGCCTATGAGCAGTTCTTC. This encodes CASSLGLAGAYEQFF. The chain uses TRBV7-2 and TRBJ2-1, with 12 positions matching TRBD2. Per the germline V gene, CDR1 is SGHTA and CDR2 is FQGNSA. This CDR3 comprises 15 residues. Germline trimming cut 1 base from V and 8 bases from J; bases unmatched to any gene: 3.